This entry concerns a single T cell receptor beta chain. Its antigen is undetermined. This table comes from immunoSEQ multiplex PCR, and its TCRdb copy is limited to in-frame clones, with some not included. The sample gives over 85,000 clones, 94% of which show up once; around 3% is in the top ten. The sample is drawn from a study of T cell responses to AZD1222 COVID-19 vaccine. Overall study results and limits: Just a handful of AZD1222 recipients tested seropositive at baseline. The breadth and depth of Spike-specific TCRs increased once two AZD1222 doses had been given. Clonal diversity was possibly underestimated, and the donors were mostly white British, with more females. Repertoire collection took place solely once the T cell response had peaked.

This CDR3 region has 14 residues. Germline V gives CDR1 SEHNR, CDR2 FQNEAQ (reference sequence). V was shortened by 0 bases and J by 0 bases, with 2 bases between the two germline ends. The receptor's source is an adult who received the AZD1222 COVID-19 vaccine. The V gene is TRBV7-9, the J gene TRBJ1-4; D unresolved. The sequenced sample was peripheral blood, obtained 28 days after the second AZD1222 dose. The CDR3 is CASSLAATNEKLFF. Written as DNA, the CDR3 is TGTGCCAGCAGCTTAGCAGCAACTAATGAAAAACTGTTTTTT.